This section outlines one TCR beta chain sequence together with its context. Its specificity is unknown. The length of the CDR3 is 16 residues. Germline assignment: CDR1 SGHAT and CDR2 FQNNGV. V shed 6 bases, J shed 0 bases, and the junction held 8 bases outside the gene matches. Whereas donors were nominally healthy upon sampling, unrecorded immune exposures were probable. The entry originates in a study of cytomegalovirus exposure and HLA in healthy donors. General study findings and limits: A later analysis linked about 17,000 TCR beta sequences to HLA alleles at 0.05 false discovery rate. Among TCR beta chains of equal frequency, HLA-associated ones were more clonally expanded in a later analysis. Many donors carried some public TCRs, although rarity characterized most TCR sequences.

Primers included in the PCR were 60 Vbeta and 13 Jbeta primers. The protocol was immunoSEQ multiplex PCR, while the TCRdb copy is restricted to in-frame clones and leaves out a portion. Of some 120,000 clones detected, approximately 80% appear once; the ten largest clones hold 0.85% to 0.9%. This TCR derives from a woman aged 30 to 39 in good health and CMV-seronegative. The chain employs TRBV11-2 and TRBJ2-1, with TRBD1 identical over 7 bases. The material sequenced was PBMCs. The CDR3 loop is CASRIDRASSYNEQFF. The CDR3 nucleotides are TGTGCCAGCAGGATTGACAGGGCAAGCTCCTACAATGAGCAGTTCTTC.